This T cell receptor beta chain was identified during a study of T cells in Graves' hyperthyroidism and ophthalmopathy. This clonotype was counted only a few times. Its target is not known. The source material, RNA transcripts, was used to amplify TCR beta CDR3 regions. In the first-round RT-PCR of the TCR CDR3, the HTBI primer set was used. MiXCR, applied by TCRdb to the multiplex PCR reads, yields one record per CDR3 protein. Of under 400,000 distinct CDR3 sequences in the sample, 20% to 25% are singletons; the top ten hold around 79%. Graves' hyperthyroidism was deemed stable absent ophthalmopathy progression within 18 months. The study's findings and limits: Also found in blood were most expanded thyroid clonotypes above 0.001.

Looked up from germline, CDR1 is SGHRS and CDR2 is YFSETQ. The CDR3 has 16 amino acids. The V end lost 3 bases, the J end lost 1 base, and 15 bases lay between the germline ends. Sequencing used blood. The chain links TRBV5-1 to TRBJ2-3, with D possibly TRBD1 on 6 matching bases. The clonotype originates from a man aged 50 or older with Graves' hyperthyroidism. The CDR3 loop is CASSSPVKGGTDTQYF. The CDR3 nucleotides read TGCGCCAGCAGCTCCCCCGTTAAGGGGGGCACAGATACGCAGTATTTT. Full variable domain (outside the CDR3, taken from reference TRBV5-1 and TRBJ2-3): KAGVTQTPRYLIKTRGQQVTLSCSPISGHRSVSWYQQTPGQGLQFLFEYFSETQRNKGNFPGRFSGRQFSNSRSEMNVSTLELGDSALYLCASSSPVKGGTDTQYFGPGTRLTVL.